This is a list of T cell receptor beta chains from one sample in a study of technical replicates of blood from several donors. Measured with immunoSEQ multiplex PCR; TCRdb has only the in-frame clones, and not every one. The table includes 55,000 to 75,000 clones, 91% detected once. Sample: PBMCs. The receptors were gathered from a human donor in good health. Some clones in this sample may be carry-over from other donors' samples. The CDR3 runs from the conserved cysteine through the conserved F or W. Each record gives: J gene, clone size, V gene, D gene, CDR3 DNA, CDR3 protein. A D gene is named only where the DNA matches it firmly. Some rows have no size entry. The others give once, few or many, or a class for an expanded clone.

J: TRBJ2-2
size: once
V: TRBV18
D: .
DNA: TGTGCCAGCTCACCAAAGGACAGCGGGGTCGGCGGGGAGCTGTTTTTT
CDR3: CASSPKDSGVGGELFF

J: TRBJ2-7
size: .
V: TRBV5-1
D: .
DNA: TGCGCCAGCAGCCTAGGCCCCGGAAACTCCTACGAGCAGTACTTC
CDR3: CASSLGPGNSYEQYF

J: TRBJ2-1
size: .
V: TRBV4-2
D: TRBD2
DNA: TGTGCCAGCAGGCCTAGCGGGAGGGCCTCCTACAATGAGCAGTTCTTC
CDR3: CASRPSGRASYNEQFF

J: TRBJ1-6
size: once
V: TRBV19
D: .
DNA: TGTGCCAGTAGTACCTTTGGACAGAGGAATAATTCACCCCTCCACTTT
CDR3: CASSTFGQRNNSPLHF

J: TRBJ2-5
size: .
V: TRBV13
D: .
DNA: TGTGCCAGCAGCTTAACCGGGGTGAAGACCCAGTACTTC
CDR3: CASSLTGVKTQYF

J: TRBJ2-3
size: .
V: TRBV5-1
D: .
DNA: TGCGCCAGCAGCGGGGGAGGACTCACAGATACGCAGTATTTT
CDR3: CASSGGGLTDTQYF

J: TRBJ2-1
size: .
V: TRBV6-6
D: TRBD2
DNA: TGTGCCAGCAGTCCTCAGGGACTAGCGGCCAATGAGCAGTTCTTC
CDR3: CASSPQGLAANEQFF

J: TRBJ1-4
size: .
V: TRBV7-5
D: .
DNA: TGTGCCAGAAGCGAGGGAAAGACCCCAACTAATGAAAAACTGTTTTTT
CDR3: CARSEGKTPTNEKLFF

J: TRBJ2-5
size: once
V: TRBV11-2
D: TRBD2
DNA: TGTGCCAGCAGCTTCCAGGGCGGGGGGGCCCCCAGGGAGACCCAGTACTTC
CDR3: CASSFQGGGAPRETQYF

J: TRBJ1-1
size: .
V: TRBV19
D: TRBD1
DNA: TGTGCCAGTAGTATTTACGACAGGGTGAACACTGAAGCTTTCTTT
CDR3: CASSIYDRVNTEAFF

J: TRBJ1-5
size: .
V: TRBV5-4
D: TRBD1
DNA: TGTGCCAGCAGCATAACAGGGGGGAGCAATCAGCCCCAGCATTTT
CDR3: CASSITGGSNQPQHF

J: TRBJ1-5
size: .
V: TRBV2
D: .
DNA: TGTGCCAGCAGTGAAGCGCTTGGCGGTCAGCCCCAGCATTTT
CDR3: CASSEALGGQPQHF

J: TRBJ2-7
size: .
V: TRBV7-2
D: TRBD1
DNA: TGTGCCAGCAGCTTCCCAGGACAGGGGAAGGAGCAGTACTTC
CDR3: CASSFPGQGKEQYF

J: TRBJ1-6
size: .
V: TRBV4-1
D: .
DNA: TGCGCCAGCAGCCAAGTTGCACACGATAATTCACCCCTCCACTTT
CDR3: CASSQVAHDNSPLHF

J: TRBJ2-2
size: .
V: TRBV7-2
D: TRBD2
DNA: TGTGCCAGCAGCACATTTACTAGCGCCGGGGAGCTGTTTTTT
CDR3: CASSTFTSAGELFF

J: TRBJ2-7
size: .
V: TRBV30
D: TRBD2
DNA: TGTGCCTGGAGGCCGACTAGCGGACGGGGCTACGAGCAGTACTTC
CDR3: CAWRPTSGRGYEQYF